Reported below is one T cell receptor beta chain. Its antigen is not identified. These data come from a study of cytomegalovirus exposure and HLA in healthy donors. Study-wide results and limits: The records held CMV serostatus as the only immune exposure information. Sequence variants that were highly shared formed a cluster that was likely a sequencing artifact. At a 0.05 false discovery rate, a later analysis found some 18,000 TCR beta sequences to be associated with HLA alleles.

Germline CDR1 is SGHTA and CDR2 is FQGTGA. The CDR3 runs to 16 residues. V gave up 5 bases and J gave up 7 bases; unmatched junction bases: 10. This PCR relied on a set of 60 Vbeta primers and 13 Jbeta primers. TCRdb's table, derived via immunoSEQ multiplex PCR, lists solely in-frame clones and lacks some. The profile shows 180,000 or so clones, approximately 78% of them singletons. The receptor's source is a human donor in good health. This chain uses TRBV7-3 with TRBJ2-1, with TRBD1 identical over 11 bases. Specimen: PBMCs. The chain's CDR3 is CASSPQGQGVGNEQFF. CDR3 nucleotides: TGTGCCAGCAGCCCACAGGGACAGGGGGTAGGTAATGAGCAGTTCTTC.